The 4 T cell receptor beta chains below were found in one sample sequenced in a study of blood T cell repertoires in COVID-19. Generated by immunoSEQ multiplex PCR, the TCRdb table keeps only in-frame clones and is missing some. The table shows some 400,000 clones, with around 87% occurring only once. Sample: PBMCs or T cells enriched from blood (not recorded which). The receptor source for this set is a young man who had recovered from COVID-19.

The gene calls are TRBV12-3 or TRBV12-4 and TRBJ1-1, with unresolved D. The CDR3 is 12 amino acids. V gave up 0 bases and J gave up 11 bases, with 10 bases separating them. DNA for the CDR3: TGTGCCAGCAGTTTAGCGCTGGCCCCCGCTTTCTTT. This sequence encodes CASSLALAPAFF.

The V gene is TRBV14, the J gene TRBJ2-7; a possible D gene is TRBD1 (6 bases). The germline V and J ends were trimmed by 0 bases and 13 bases, with 13 bases remaining between them. CDR3 size: 12 residues. Per germline, CDR1 SGHDN and CDR2 FVKESK. CDR3 in DNA: TGTGCCAGCAGCCAAGAGTACAGGGTATATTACTTC. This translates into CASSQEYRVYYF.

V gene TRBV3-1 (or the pseudogene TRBV3-2) combines with J gene TRBJ2-6; perhaps TRBD1 as D (7 bases). Germline V lookup: CDR1 LGHDT, CDR2 YNNKEL (reference sequence). Trimming stripped 4 bases from V and 0 bases from J, with 31 bases between. The CDR3 runs to 23 residues. In nucleotides, the CDR3 is TGTGCCAGCAGCCCGTTCGTGTTCTCGATTCAGGGGGGCCCAAGCTCTGGGGCCAACGTCCTGACTTTC. Translated, it gives CASSPFVFSIQGGPSSGANVLTF.

The chain recombines TRBV7-6 with TRBJ2-2; 7 positions match TRBD2. There are 16 residues in the CDR3. J was trimmed by 6 bases and V by 7 bases; bases with no gene match: 14. Germline assignment: CDR1 SGHVS and CDR2 FNYEAQ. Here the CDR3 DNA reads TGTGCCAGCACCTCGGCTGGCGGGGGAGGATCCGGGGAGCTGTTTTTT. Translated: CASTSAGGGGSGELFF.